These 13 T cell receptor beta chains share one sample of origin, sequenced in a study of early stage breast cancer tumors. Profiled with immunoSEQ multiplex PCR; TCRdb holds only in-frame clones, not every one. The table has 70,000 or so clones, about 85% seen once; the top ten hold 4.7%. Sequenced material: blood. The receptor source for this set is a middle-aged person with breast cancer.

V gene TRBV28 combines with J gene TRBJ1-4; 9 bases fit TRBD1. Germline trimming cut 4 bases from V and 6 bases from J; bases unmatched to any gene: 6. Germline V gene data show CDR1 as MDHEN and CDR2 as SYDVKM. CDR3 length: 15 residues. CDR3 sequence: CASSSIRDRDEKLFF. In DNA form, the CDR3 reads TGTGCCAGCAGTTCAATCCGGGACAGGGATGAAAAACTGTTTTTT.

This clone has only one observation. The rearrangement links TRBV6-1 to TRBJ1-2; tentative D call: TRBD1 (6 bases). Between the trimmed V and J ends, which lost 6 bases and 2 bases, there was a span of 10 bases. CDR1 and CDR2 (germline): MNHNS, SASEGT. The CDR3 has 13 amino acids. CDR3 sequence reads: CASRSDRNYGYTF. In DNA, the CDR3 is TGTGCCAGCAGATCGGACAGAAACTATGGCTACACCTTC.

CDR3 bases: TGTGCCAGCAGCCAGGACCCCTGGGATGAGCAGTTCTTC. Its protein is CASSQDPWDEQFF. This chain joins TRBV7-9 and TRBJ2-1; no reliable D call. Germline-derived CDR1 and CDR2 are SEHNR and FQNEAQ (reference sequence). V lost 5 bases, J lost 8 bases, and 13 bases lay in between. The CDR3 runs 13 residues. Supplemented by reference TRBV7-9 and TRBJ2-1, the full variable domain reads DTGVSQNPRHKITKRGQNVTFRCDPISEHNRLYWYRQTLGQGPEFLTYFQNEAQLEKSRLLSDRFSAERPKGSFSTLEIQRTEQGDSAMYLCASSQDPWDEQFFGPGTRLTVL.

The chain is built from TRBV5-4 and TRBJ2-4; 10 positions agree with TRBD2. V lost 0 bases and J lost 8; bases outside the gene matches: 5. The CDR3 has 15 residues. The germline V gene has CDR1 SGHNT and CDR2 YYREEE (reference sequence). The CDR3 DNA reads TGTGCCAGCAGCTTGGCTGGTAGCGGGAGGTACATTCAGTACTTC. Translating gives CASSLAGSGRYIQYF. Full variable domain (outside the CDR3, taken from reference TRBV5-4 and TRBJ2-4): ETGVTQSPTHLIKTRGQQVTLRCSSQSGHNTVSWYQQALGQGPQFIFQYYREEENGRGNFPPRFSGLQFPNYSSELNVNALELDDSALYLCASSLAGSGRYIQYFGAGTRLSVL.

The CDR3: CASGLVISSERESPYEQYF. The CDR3 DNA sequence: TGTGCTAGTGGTTTGGTAATTTCATCTGAGCGGGAGTCTCCCTACGAGCAGTACTTC. The V gene is TRBV12-5, the J gene TRBJ2-7; TRBD2 matches 8 bases. The trim removed 0 bases at V and 2 bases at J, leaving 15 bases unmatched. The CDR3 runs 19 residues. Per germline, CDR1 LGHNT and CDR2 FRNRAP.

The CDR3 DNA reads TGTGCCAGCAGGACCCTCTATGGCTACACCTTC. The encoded protein is CASRTLYGYTF. The chain combines TRBV9 with TRBJ1-2; the D is unclear. Germline lookup yields CDR1 SGDLS and CDR2 YYNGEE. Trimming stripped 5 bases from V and 4 bases from J, with 6 bases between. The CDR3 spans 11 residues. The full variable domain, with the rest looked up from reference TRBV9 and TRBJ1-2, is DSGVTQTPKHLITATGQRVTLRCSPRSGDLSVYWYQQSLDQGLQFLIQYYNGEERAKGNILERFSAQQFPDLHSELNLSSLELGDSALYFCASRTLYGYTFGSGTRLTVV.

V usage is TRBV5-1 and J usage is TRBJ2-3; possibly TRBD2 for D (6 bases). The CDR3 has 15 residues. CDR1 is SGHRS and CDR2 is YFSETQ in the germline V gene. Trimming stripped 0 bases from V and 0 bases from J, with 8 bases between. The CDR3 loop reads CASSLARGSTDTQYF. DNA for the CDR3: TGCGCCAGCAGCTTGGCCCGGGGGAGCACAGATACGCAGTATTTT.

The chain couples TRBV10-1 to TRBJ2-2; 7 bases fit TRBD1. The ends lost 11 bases at V and 1 base at J; junction bases unmatched: 13. Germline lookup yields CDR1 WNHNN and CDR2 SYGVQD (reference sequence). The CDR3 has 16 residues. In DNA form, the CDR3 reads TGCGCCGGTTCCCTTCCGGGACAGCTGAACACCGGGGAGCTGTTTTTT. Amino acid sequence: CAGSLPGQLNTGELFF.

This chain joins TRBV19 and TRBJ2-5; TRBD1 might be the D (6 bases). Germline V gene lookup returns CDR1 LNHDA and CDR2 SQIVND (reference sequence). The CDR3 runs 14 residues. V lost 5 bases and J lost 5, with 15 bases in between. CDR3: CASSLGASVETQYF. The DNA of the CDR3 is TGTGCCAGTAGTTTGGGGGCTTCTGTTGAGACCCAGTACTTC.

The rearrangement links TRBV19 to TRBJ2-5, with D maybe TRBD2 (6 bases). CDR1 and CDR2 from the germline V gene are LNHDA and SQIVND (reference sequence). V gave up 1 base and J gave up 4 bases, with 16 bases separating them. This CDR3 is built from 16 residues. The CDR3 here is CASSIGLTGRGETQYF. CDR3 DNA sequence: TGTGCCAGTAGTATAGGATTGACTGGGCGGGGAGAGACCCAGTACTTC.

This clone was counted between two and nine times. The rearrangement joins TRBV18 to TRBJ2-5, with D possibly being TRBD1 or TRBD2 (5 bases each). Germline V gives CDR1 KGHSH, CDR2 LQKENI. This CDR3 spans 13 amino acids. Trimming removed 6 bases from V and 5 bases from J, with 13 bases in between. The CDR3, as DNA: TGTGCCAGCTCCCCGGGATCAGGGGAGACCCAGTACTTC. Protein product: CASSPGSGETQYF.

The CDR3 nucleotides are TGTGCCAGCAGCTTAGTTAGGGGGCAGGGTCAGCCCCAGCATTTT. It translates to CASSLVRGQGQPQHF. The chain is built from TRBV7-2 and TRBJ1-5; 7 bases are shared with TRBD1. CDR1 is SGHTA and CDR2 is FQGNSA in the germline V gene. Unmatched junction bases numbered 6, after V lost 1 base and J lost 6 bases. CDR3 length: 15 residues.

This chain joins TRBV18 and TRBJ2-3; 8 bases align to TRBD2. Germline trimming cut 4 bases from V and 3 bases from J; bases unmatched to any gene: 12. Germline assignment: CDR1 KGHSH and CDR2 LQKENI. The CDR3 has 17 residues. CDR3 DNA sequence: TGTGCCAGCTCACTCACATATTTAGAGCGGGAGACAGATACGCAGTATTTT. It encodes CASSLTYLERETDTQYF.